A single sample is the source of the 9 T cell receptor beta chains below, sequenced in a study of CD8 T cells in Susac syndrome. Random-hexamer reverse transcription was applied to about 0.45 to 1 ug RNA. TCRdb ran MiXCR on the immunoSEQ multiplex PCR reads and lists one entry per CDR3 protein. The data hold some 120,000 distinct CDR3 sequences, with around 94% observed a single time. Sequenced sample: CD4+ T cells from PBMCs. The receptors were gathered from a human donor with multiple sclerosis.

The genes are TRBV6-1 and TRBJ1-4; D is uncertain. Germline-derived CDR1 and CDR2 are MNHNS and SASEGT. The V gene lost 6 bases and the J gene lost 0 bases, with 14 bases spanning the gap. The CDR3 spans 16 residues. Written as DNA, the CDR3 is TGTGCCAGCAGCCGGCCCCGGGAAGCAACTAATGAAAAACTGTTTTTT. Translation: CASSRPREATNEKLFF.

V is TRBV4-2 and J is TRBJ2-1, with 11 bases aligning to TRBD2. V dropped 0 bases and J dropped 2; count of bases not matched to a gene: 0. The CDR3 runs 16 residues. Germline CDR1 LGHNA, CDR2 YNFKEQ. This CDR3 is CASSQETSGTYNEQFF. CDR3 in DNA: TGTGCCAGCAGCCAAGAGACTAGCGGGACCTACAATGAGCAGTTCTTC.

The V and J genes are TRBV25-1 and TRBJ1-2, with D unresolved. CDR1 and CDR2 (germline): MGHDK, SYGVNS. This CDR3 is built from 11 residues. The V and J ends lost 1 base and 8 bases respectively, with 5 bases between them. The CDR3 loop is CASSESRGYTF. CDR3 DNA: TGTGCCAGCAGTGAATCTCGGGGCTACACCTTC.

The genes are TRBV7-7 and TRBJ2-7; D call uncertain. Trimming shortened V by 5 bases and J by 1 base, and 12 bases separated the two germline ends. This CDR3 is 14 amino acids long. The germline V gene has CDR1 SSHAT and CDR2 FNYEAQ (reference sequence). Here the CDR3 DNA reads TGTGCCAGCAGCCAAGAGTTAGATTCCTACGAGCAGTACTTC. This translates into CASSQELDSYEQYF.

The CDR3 sequence: CASSWTGQETQYF. In nucleotides, the CDR3 is TGTGCCAGCAGTTGGACAGGCCAAGAGACCCAGTACTTC. The J gene is TRBJ2-5, the V gene TRBV7-9; 7 nucleotides align to TRBD1. Germline V lookup: CDR1 SEHNR, CDR2 FQNEAQ (reference sequence). V was pared by 6 bases and J by 1 base, with 2 bases of the junction left unmatched. The CDR3 extends over 13 amino acids.

This chain uses TRBV4-2 with TRBJ2-7; D perhaps matches TRBD1 (6 bases). This CDR3 has 15 residues. Germline V gene sequence: CDR1 LGHNA, CDR2 YNFKEQ. V lost 0 bases and J 1 base, leaving 10 bases between the germline ends. Here the CDR3 reads CASSQEGTGSYEQYF. The CDR3, as DNA: TGTGCCAGCAGCCAAGAAGGAACAGGGTCCTACGAGCAGTACTTC.

This clonotype was detected once. CDR3 in DNA: TGCGCCAGCAGCTCCGGACTAGCGGCAACTGAGCAGTTCTTC. It specifies CASSSGLAATEQFF. This chain uses TRBV5-1 with TRBJ2-1; 10 positions agree with TRBD2. Trimming took 3 bases from V and 9 from J; bases not matched to a gene: 6. Per germline, CDR1 SGHRS and CDR2 YFSETQ. This CDR3 contains 14 residues.

The rearrangement joins TRBV12-3 or TRBV12-4 to TRBJ1-5; D gene unclear. The V end was cut by 8 bases, the J end by 11 bases, with 22 bases between. The CDR3 has 14 residues. CDR3 region: CASATGSGGGSQHF. In DNA form, the CDR3 reads TGTGCCAGCGCCACCGGATCGGGCGGTGGGTCCCAGCATTTT.

In this sample, this clonotype turned up a few times. The chain links TRBV6-5 to TRBJ2-5; D possibly corresponds to TRBD2 (5 bases). The germline CDR1 and CDR2 sequences are MNHEY and SVGAGI. Trimming shortened V by 2 bases and J by 5 bases, and 9 bases separated the two germline ends. The CDR3 extends over 13 amino acids. CDR3 coding DNA: TGTGCCAGCAGTTACGGGAGTATGGAGACCCAGTACTTC. Amino acids: CASSYGSMETQYF.